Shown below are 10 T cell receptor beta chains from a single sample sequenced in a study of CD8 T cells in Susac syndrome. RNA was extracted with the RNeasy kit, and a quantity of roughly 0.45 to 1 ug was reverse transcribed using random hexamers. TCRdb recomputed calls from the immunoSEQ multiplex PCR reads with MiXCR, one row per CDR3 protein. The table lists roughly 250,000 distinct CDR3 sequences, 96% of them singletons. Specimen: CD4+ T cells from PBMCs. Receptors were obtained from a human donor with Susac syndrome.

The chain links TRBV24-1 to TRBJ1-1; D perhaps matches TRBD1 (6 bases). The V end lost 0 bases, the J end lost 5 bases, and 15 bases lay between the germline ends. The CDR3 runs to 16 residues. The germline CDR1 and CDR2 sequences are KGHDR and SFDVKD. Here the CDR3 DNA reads TGTGCCACCAGTGATTTGCGGGCAGGGGAGAAGACTGAAGCTTTCTTT. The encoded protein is CATSDLRAGEKTEAFF.

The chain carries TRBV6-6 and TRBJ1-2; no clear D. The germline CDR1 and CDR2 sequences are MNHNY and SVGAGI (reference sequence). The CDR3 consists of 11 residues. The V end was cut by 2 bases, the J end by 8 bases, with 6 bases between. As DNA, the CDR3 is TGTGCCAGCAGTTACAGGGAAGGCTACACCTTC. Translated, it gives CASSYREGYTF.

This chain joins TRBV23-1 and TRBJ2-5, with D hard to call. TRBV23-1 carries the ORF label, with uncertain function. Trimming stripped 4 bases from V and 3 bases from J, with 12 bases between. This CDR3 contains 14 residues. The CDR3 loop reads CASSLAPWEETQYF. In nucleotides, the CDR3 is TGCGCCAGCAGTCTCGCCCCCTGGGAAGAGACCCAGTACTTC.

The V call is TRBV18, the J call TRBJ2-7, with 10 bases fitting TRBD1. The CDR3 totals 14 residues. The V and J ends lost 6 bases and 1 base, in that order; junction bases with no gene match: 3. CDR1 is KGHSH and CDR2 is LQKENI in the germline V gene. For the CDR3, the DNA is TGTGCCAGCTCGGAGGGACAGGGGTCCTACGAGCAGTACTTC. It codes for CASSEGQGSYEQYF.

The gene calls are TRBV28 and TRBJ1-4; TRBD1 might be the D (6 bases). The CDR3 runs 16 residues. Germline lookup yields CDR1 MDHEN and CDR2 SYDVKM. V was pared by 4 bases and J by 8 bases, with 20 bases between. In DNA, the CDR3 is TGTGCCAGCAGTTCCATCCCGGGGGGCGCAGAAGAAAAACTGTTTTTT. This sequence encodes CASSSIPGGAEEKLFF.

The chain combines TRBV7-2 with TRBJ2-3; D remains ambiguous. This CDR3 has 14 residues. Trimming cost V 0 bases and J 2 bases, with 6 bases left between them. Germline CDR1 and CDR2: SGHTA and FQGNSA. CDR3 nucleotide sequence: TGTGCCAGCAGCTTAGCGCGGTACACAGATACGCAGTATTTT. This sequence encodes CASSLARYTDTQYF.

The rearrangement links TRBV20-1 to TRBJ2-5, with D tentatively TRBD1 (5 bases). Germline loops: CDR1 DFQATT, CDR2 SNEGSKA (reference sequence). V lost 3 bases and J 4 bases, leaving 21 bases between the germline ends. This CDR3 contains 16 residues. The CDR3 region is CSARGLDKSLSETQYF. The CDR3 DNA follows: TGCAGTGCTAGGGGGCTAGACAAGAGCCTCTCAGAGACCCAGTACTTC.

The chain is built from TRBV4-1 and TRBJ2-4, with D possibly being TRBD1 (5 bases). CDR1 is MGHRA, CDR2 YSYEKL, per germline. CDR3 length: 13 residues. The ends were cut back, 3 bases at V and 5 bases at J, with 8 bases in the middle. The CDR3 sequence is CASSHLRENIQYF. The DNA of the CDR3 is TGCGCCAGCAGCCACCTCAGGGAAAACATTCAGTACTTC.

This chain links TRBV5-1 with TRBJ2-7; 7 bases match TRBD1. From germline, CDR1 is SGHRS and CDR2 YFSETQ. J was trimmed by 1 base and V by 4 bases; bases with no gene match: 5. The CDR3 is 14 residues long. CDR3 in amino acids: CASSRRQGSYEQYF. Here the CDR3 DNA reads TGCGCCAGCAGCCGTCGACAGGGTTCCTACGAGCAGTACTTC. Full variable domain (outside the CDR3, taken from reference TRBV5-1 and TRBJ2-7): KAGVTQTPRYLIKTRGQQVTLSCSPISGHRSVSWYQQTPGQGLQFLFEYFSETQRNKGNFPGRFSGRQFSNSRSEMNVSTLELGDSALYLCASSRRQGSYEQYFGPGTRLTVT.

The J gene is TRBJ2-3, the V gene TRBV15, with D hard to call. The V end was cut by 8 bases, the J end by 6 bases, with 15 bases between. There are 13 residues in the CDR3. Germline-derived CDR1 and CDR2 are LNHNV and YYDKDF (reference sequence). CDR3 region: CATSKSRRDTQYF. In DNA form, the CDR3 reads TGTGCCACCTCAAAATCCCGGCGGGATACGCAGTATTTT. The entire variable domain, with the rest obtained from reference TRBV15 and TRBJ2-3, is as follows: DAMVIQNPRYQVTQFGKPVTLSCSQTLNHNVMYWYQQKSSQAPKLLFHYYDKDFNNEADTPDNFQSRRPNTSFCFLDIRSPGLGDTAMYLCATSKSRRDTQYFGPGTRLTVL.